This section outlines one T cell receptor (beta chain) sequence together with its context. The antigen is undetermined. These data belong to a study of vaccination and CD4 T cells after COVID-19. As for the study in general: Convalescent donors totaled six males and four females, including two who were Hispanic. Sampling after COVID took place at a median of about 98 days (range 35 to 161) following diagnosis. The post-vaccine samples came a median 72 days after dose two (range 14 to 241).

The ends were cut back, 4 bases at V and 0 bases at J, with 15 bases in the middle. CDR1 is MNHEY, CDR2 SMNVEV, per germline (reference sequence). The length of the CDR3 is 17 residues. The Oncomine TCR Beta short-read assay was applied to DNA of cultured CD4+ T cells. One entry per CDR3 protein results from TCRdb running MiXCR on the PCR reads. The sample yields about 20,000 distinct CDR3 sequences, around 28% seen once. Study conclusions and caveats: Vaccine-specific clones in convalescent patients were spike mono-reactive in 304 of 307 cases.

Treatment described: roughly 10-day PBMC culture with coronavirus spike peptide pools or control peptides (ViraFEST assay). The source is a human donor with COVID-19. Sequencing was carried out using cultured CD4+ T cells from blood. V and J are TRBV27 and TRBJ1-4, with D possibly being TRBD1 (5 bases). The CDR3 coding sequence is TGTGCCAGCAGTTCCGGATGGGGCGTTGCAACTAATGAAAAACTGTTTTTT. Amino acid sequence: CASSSGWGVATNEKLFF.